These 5 T cell receptor beta chains were all obtained from the same sample, sequenced in a study of cytotoxic CD8 clonotypes in ibrutinib-treated CLL. Sequencing used immunoSEQ multiplex PCR; TCRdb keeps in-frame clones, though not all of them. The sample contains about 160,000 clones, more than 75% of which appear only once. The sequences come from PBMCs, collected after 12 months of ibrutinib treatment. The receptors derive from a human donor with chronic lymphocytic leukemia.

The table lists this clone with a count of one. The chain joins TRBV5-1 to TRBJ2-2; 8 nucleotides match TRBD1. The CDR3 runs 15 residues. The V segment lost 2 bases and the J segment 5 bases; nucleotides outside the gene matches: 5. The germline V gene has CDR1 SGHRS and CDR2 YFSETQ. CDR3 amino acids: CASSFQGAPTGELFF. In nucleotides, the CDR3 is TGCGCCAGCAGCTTTCAGGGGGCGCCTACCGGGGAGCTGTTTTTT.

This chain joins TRBV25-1 and TRBJ2-7; 8 positions agree with TRBD1. CDR3 length: 15 amino acids. Germline lookup yields CDR1 MGHDK and CDR2 SYGVNS. The V and J ends lost 3 bases and 2 bases, in that order; junction bases with no gene match: 6. The DNA for the CDR3 is TGTGCCAGCAGTGATCTTAGGGACAGGACCTACGAGCAGTACTTC. Translating gives CASSDLRDRTYEQYF.

This clone was seen a few times. The rearrangement links TRBV27 to TRBJ2-4, with 8 bases matching TRBD1. J was trimmed by 2 bases and V by 4 bases; bases with no gene match: 7. From germline, CDR1 is MNHEY and CDR2 SMNVEV (reference sequence). CDR3 size: 16 residues. CDR3 in DNA: TGTGCCAGCAGTTCCCACGGACAGGGTCCCAAAAACATTCAGTACTTC. Its protein is CASSSHGQGPKNIQYF.

The chain combines TRBV9 with TRBJ2-2; 8 nucleotides agree with TRBD1. The CDR3 is 15 residues long. Per germline, CDR1 SGDLS and CDR2 YYNGEE. J was trimmed by 6 bases and V by 0 bases; bases with no gene match: 4. The chain's CDR3 is CASSVDGRGPGELFF. CDR3 bases: TGTGCCAGCAGCGTAGATGGCAGGGGGCCCGGGGAGCTGTTTTTT.

The sample holds one count of this clone. V gene TRBV6-4 combines with J gene TRBJ1-2; 10 nucleotides agree with TRBD1. J gave up 4 bases and V 6 bases, and 5 bases lay outside the gene matches. Germline V CDR1 and CDR2: MRHNA, SNTAGT. CDR3 length equals 14 residues. The CDR3 DNA reads TGTGCCAGCAGCATGGGACAGGGGTCCTATGGCTACACCTTC. Protein sequence: CASSMGQGSYGYTF.